The entry below describes one T cell receptor beta chain. This specimen belongs to a study of Ad26.COV2.S vaccination and SARS-CoV-2 variants. Per germline, CDR1 SGHAT and CDR2 FQNNGV. The CDR3 extends over 15 amino acids. After removal of 6 bases from V and 6 bases from J, the junction contained 9 bases not matched to a gene. Sequencing used immunoSEQ multiplex PCR; TCRdb keeps in-frame clones, though not all of them. In the table there are roughly 400,000 clones, roughly 90% of which are singletons. Documented treatment: about 20 received Ad26.COV2.S at low or high dose, single or two shots; roughly five received placebo; per-sample allocation not given. Samples came from day 63 after the first vaccine or placebo injection.

The sequence came from a person between 18 and 65 years old who received the Ad26.COV2.S COVID-19 vaccine or a placebo. This chain joins TRBV11-2 and TRBJ2-7, with 12 bases lining up with TRBD2. Here the sequenced sample was peripheral blood, taken in a trial of Ad26.COV2.S vaccine versus placebo. The CDR3 bases are TGTGCCAGCAGGGTAGGACTAGCGGGAAGCTCCGAGCAGTACTTC. As protein: CASRVGLAGSSEQYF.